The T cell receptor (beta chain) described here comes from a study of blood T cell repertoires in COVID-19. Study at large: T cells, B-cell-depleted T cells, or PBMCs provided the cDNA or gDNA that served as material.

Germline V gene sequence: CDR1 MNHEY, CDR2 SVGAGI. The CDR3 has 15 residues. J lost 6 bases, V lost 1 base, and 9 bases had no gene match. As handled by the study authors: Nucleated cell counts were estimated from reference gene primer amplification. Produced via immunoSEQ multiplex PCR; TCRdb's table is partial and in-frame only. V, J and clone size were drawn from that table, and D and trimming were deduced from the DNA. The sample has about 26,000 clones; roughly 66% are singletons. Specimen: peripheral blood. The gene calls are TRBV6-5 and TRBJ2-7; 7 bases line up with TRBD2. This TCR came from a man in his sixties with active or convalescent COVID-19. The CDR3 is CASSYLGTTLGEQYF. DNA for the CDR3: TGTGCCAGCAGTTACTTGGGGACTACCTTGGGCGAGCAGTACTTC.